One sample yielded the 27 T cell receptor beta chains listed below, sequenced in a study of blood T cell repertoires in COVID-19. TCRdb's table, derived via immunoSEQ multiplex PCR, lists solely in-frame clones and lacks some. This table holds a few hundred thousand clones, around 83% found once. The sequenced material came from peripheral blood. These receptors were collected from a man aged 18 to 29 with active or convalescent COVID-19.

This chain links TRBV6-5 with TRBJ2-3; the match to TRBD2 covers 7 bases. This CDR3 comprises 12 residues. Germline V CDR1 and CDR2: MNHEY, SVGAGI. V gave up 10 bases and J gave up 6 bases; unmatched junction bases: 7. CDR3 sequence: CATGRGGDTQYF. The CDR3 DNA follows: TGTGCCACCGGTAGGGGAGGGGATACGCAGTATTTT.

This chain connects TRBV7-9 to TRBJ2-1; D remains unclear. Germline CDR1 is SEHNR and CDR2 is FQNEAQ (reference sequence). V lost 5 bases and J 2 bases, leaving 19 bases between the germline ends. The CDR3 runs to 17 residues. The CDR3 sequence is CASSLTSIRSPYNEQFF. CDR3 bases: TGTGCCAGCAGCCTCACCTCGATTCGGAGCCCCTACAATGAGCAGTTCTTC.

The V gene is TRBV5-5, the J gene TRBJ2-5, with 8 bases aligning to TRBD1. CDR1 is SGHKS and CDR2 is YYEKEE in the germline V gene (reference sequence). V lost 3 bases to trimming and J lost 3 bases; unmatched junction nucleotides: 1. This CDR3 region has 13 residues. The CDR3 DNA sequence: TGTGCCAGCAGCTCGACAGGGGAAGAGACCCAGTACTTC. Its translation is CASSSTGEETQYF.

V usage is TRBV2 and J usage is TRBJ1-4; D remains unclear. Germline V gene sequence: CDR1 SNHLY, CDR2 FYNNEI. Trimming shortened V by 8 bases and J by 1 base, and 8 bases separated the two germline ends. The CDR3 consists of 13 residues. The CDR3 here is CASETLTNEKLFF. The CDR3 DNA is TGTGCCAGCGAGACATTAACTAATGAAAAACTGTTTTTT.

V and J are TRBV5-3 and TRBJ2-5; the match to TRBD2 covers 8 bases. TRBV5-3 qualifies as an ORF whose function is uncertain. This CDR3 is built from 16 residues. J lost 4 bases, V lost 3 bases, and 11 bases had no gene match. Written as DNA, the CDR3 is TGTGCCAGAAGCTCCGTAACTAGCGGACGACGAGAGACCCAGTACTTC. It specifies CARSSVTSGRRETQYF.

The chain recombines TRBV9 with TRBJ2-7; no firm D call. The germline V gene encodes CDR1 SGDLS and CDR2 YYNGEE. V dropped 3 bases and J dropped 5 bases, with 12 bases sitting between them. CDR3 size: 13 residues. The CDR3, as DNA: TGTGCCAGCAGCGGCACTTCCTCGAACGAGCAGTACTTC. Amino acid sequence: CASSGTSSNEQYF.

This clone has more than one count but fewer than ten. The chain combines TRBV6-4 with TRBJ1-6; the D is unclear. Trimming pared 2 bases from V and 9 bases from J, leaving 11 bases between. CDR1 and CDR2 from the germline V gene are MRHNA and SNTAGT. This CDR3 has 14 residues. CDR3 sequence: CASSDNGYGSPLHF. The CDR3 DNA is TGTGCCAGCAGTGACAACGGGTACGGTTCACCCCTCCACTTT.

There are a few counts of this clone. This rearrangement joins TRBV10-3 to TRBJ1-5; unclear D gene. From germline, CDR1 is ENHRY and CDR2 SYGVKD. Trimming shortened V by 6 bases and J by 0 bases, and 12 bases separated the two germline ends. The CDR3 runs to 15 residues. This chain's CDR3 is CAISQDIDSNQPQHF. DNA for the CDR3: TGTGCCATCAGCCAAGACATTGATAGCAATCAGCCCCAGCATTTT.

V is TRBV4-1 and J is TRBJ1-4; 8 bases match TRBD1. The CDR3 loop spans 16 amino acids. From germline, CDR1 is MGHRA and CDR2 YSYEKL. Unmatched junction bases numbered 8, after V lost 1 base and J lost 7 bases. CDR3 amino acids: CASSQVGQGAGEKLFF. For the CDR3, the DNA is TGCGCCAGCAGCCAAGTAGGCCAGGGGGCGGGTGAAAAACTGTTTTTT.

This clone was observed a few times. The rearrangement joins TRBV6-5 to TRBJ1-1; possible D gene TRBD1, 6 bases. This CDR3 is 15 amino acids long. Germline loops: CDR1 MNHEY, CDR2 SVGAGI. Trimming took off 0 bases at V and 7 bases at J, with 15 bases between the two ends. The CDR3 is CASSYSGAGVGEAFF. The CDR3 DNA follows: TGTGCCAGCAGTTACTCCGGGGCAGGGGTGGGTGAAGCTTTCTTT.

The chain employs TRBV3-1 (or the pseudogene TRBV3-2) and TRBJ1-1; TRBD1 might be the D (5 bases). The germline V and J ends were trimmed by 6 bases and 4 bases, with 27 bases remaining between them. The CDR3 sequence is 18 residues long. Germline V CDR1 and CDR2: LGHDT, YNNKEL (reference sequence). The CDR3 bases are TGTGCCAGCAGGCCATGGGCGCCGGGGGACCCAATCGGCACTGAAGCTTTCTTT. Amino acid sequence: CASRPWAPGDPIGTEAFF.

The chain carries TRBV7-2 and TRBJ1-2; the D is unclear. CDR3 length: 14 amino acids. Germline V lookup: CDR1 SGHTA, CDR2 FQGNSA. Trimming removed 3 bases from V and 3 bases from J, with 11 bases in between. CDR3 DNA: TGTGCCAGCAGCTTCCAAGCAACAGACTATGGCTACACCTTC. Amino acids: CASSFQATDYGYTF.

The V and J genes are TRBV5-6 and TRBJ2-3, with TRBD1 matching over 10 bases. The CDR3 runs 15 residues. The V gene end was trimmed by 4 bases and the J gene end by 4 bases; junction bases not matched to a gene: 6. Germline CDR1 and CDR2: SGHDT and YYEEEE. This CDR3 reads CASSPGQGRSDTQYF. The CDR3 DNA reads as TGTGCCAGCAGCCCGGGACAGGGGCGGTCAGATACGCAGTATTTT.

The rearrangement links TRBV11-3 to TRBJ2-1, with TRBD2 matching over 7 bases. Germline CDR1 reads SGHNT; CDR2 reads YENEEA. Trimming cost V 4 bases and J 6 bases; bases outside gene matches: 6. CDR3 length equals 14 residues. CDR3 bases: TGTGCCAGCAGCTCGCCGGGACTACTCAATGAGCAGTTCTTC. It specifies CASSSPGLLNEQFF.

This clone was recorded only once. The chain joins TRBV10-2 to TRBJ2-5, with 7 bases matching TRBD2. Trimming took 0 bases from V and 4 from J; bases not matched to a gene: 11. The length of the CDR3 is 17 residues. Germline V gene lookup returns CDR1 WSHSY and CDR2 SAAADI. The CDR3 DNA reads TGCGCCAGCAGTGAGTCGCCGGCGGGAGTATCCAGAGAGACCCAGTACTTC. It yields the protein CASSESPAGVSRETQYF.

The gene calls are TRBV6-2 or TRBV6-3 and TRBJ1-1; 7 bases line up with TRBD1. The V gene end was trimmed by 6 bases and the J gene end by 1 base; junction bases not matched to a gene: 11. CDR3 size: 16 residues. Germline values: CDR1 MNHEY, CDR2 SVGEGT. CDR3 bases: TGTGCCAGCAGCCGAAGGGGGCCTGGATGGAACACTGAAGCTTTCTTT. This codes for CASSRRGPGWNTEAFF.

J is TRBJ1-6 and V is TRBV14, with 7 bases lining up with TRBD1. Trimming took 4 bases from V and 14 from J; bases not matched to a gene: 11. The CDR3 has 14 residues. The germline gives CDR1 SGHDN, CDR2 FVKESK. CDR3 amino acids: CASSPPGTVWSLHF. Here the CDR3 DNA reads TGTGCCAGCAGCCCCCCCGGGACAGTATGGTCCCTCCACTTT.

The chain combines TRBV10-3 with TRBJ2-1; 10 positions agree with TRBD2. CDR3 length: 16 amino acids. Germline V gene data show CDR1 as ENHRY and CDR2 as SYGVKD. The ends lost 10 bases at V and 1 base at J; junction bases unmatched: 10. CDR3 nucleotide sequence: TGTGCCACTGGATTCCTTAGCGGGGGGTCCTACAATGAGCAGTTCTTC. Its translation is CATGFLSGGSYNEQFF.

The V and J genes are TRBV28 and TRBJ2-1; TRBD1 aligns across 8 bases. V was pared by 8 bases and J by 0 bases, with 0 bases of the junction left unmatched. Germline V gives CDR1 MDHEN, CDR2 SYDVKM. This CDR3 is 13 amino acids long. CDR3 DNA sequence: TGTGCCAGCGACAGGGGCTCCTACAATGAGCAGTTCTTC. Amino acids: CASDRGSYNEQFF. Full variable domain (remainder filled in from reference TRBV28 and TRBJ2-1): DVKVTQSSRYLVKRTGEKVFLECVQDMDHENMFWYRQDPGLGLRLIYFSYDVKMKEKGDIPEGYSVSREKKERFSLILESASTNQTSMYLCASDRGSYNEQFFGPGTRLTVL.

The CDR3 DNA is TGTGCCAGCAGCCCTCGTGCAGCGGCCCGGTGGGGTGAAAAACTGTTTTTT. The encoded protein is CASSPRAAARWGEKLFF. The V call is TRBV7-2, the J call TRBJ1-4; D gene ambiguous. The CDR3 sequence is 17 residues long. Trimming shortened V by 5 bases and J by 7 bases, and 23 bases separated the two germline ends. The germline V gene has CDR1 SGHTA and CDR2 FQGNSA. The whole variable domain, filled in from reference TRBV7-2 and TRBJ1-4, reads GAGVSQSPSNKVTEKGKDVELRCDPISGHTALYWYRQSLGQGLEFLIYFQGNSAPDKSGLPSDRFSAERTGGSVSTLTIQRTQQEDSAVYLCASSPRAAARWGEKLFFGSGTQLSVL.

To note about this clone: A read error may account for a junction end that differs from germline. The chain links TRBV12-3 or TRBV12-4 to TRBJ1-1; 8 bases agree with TRBD1. The length of the CDR3 is 10 residues. CDR3 nucleotide sequence: TGTGCCAGCAGGGGAGAGACAGGGGAATTC. This translates into CASRGETGEF.

The chain employs TRBV11-1 and TRBJ2-7, with TRBD2 matching 12 bases. V gave up 1 base and J gave up 2 bases; unmatched junction bases: 0. The CDR3 contains 15 residues. Germline assignment: CDR1 SGHAT and CDR2 FQDESV (reference sequence). The CDR3 DNA sequence: TGTGCCAGCAGCTTAGGACTAGCGGGGGCCTACGAGCAGTACTTC. This encodes CASSLGLAGAYEQYF.

This chain links TRBV6-1 with TRBJ2-7; possibly TRBD1 for D (6 bases). Germline CDR1 reads MNHNS; CDR2 reads SASEGT. V lost 7 bases to trimming and J lost 2 bases, with 12 bases between them. This CDR3 contains 13 residues. CDR3 bases: TGTGCCAGCATTCTACAGGGCACCTACGAGCAGTACTTC. This translates into CASILQGTYEQYF.

This clone was detected only a few times. CDR3 bases: TGTGCCAGCAGCTCCCAGCGGGAGGATACGCAGTATTTT. Translating gives CASSSQREDTQYF. The rearrangement links TRBV7-2 to TRBJ2-3; the match to TRBD2 covers 8 bases. The trim removed 4 bases at V and 6 bases at J, leaving 3 bases unmatched. The germline V gene encodes CDR1 SGHTA and CDR2 FQGNSA. This CDR3 comprises 13 residues. Together with reference TRBV7-2 and TRBJ2-3, the CDR3 gives the full variable domain: GAGVSQSPSNKVTEKGKDVELRCDPISGHTALYWYRQSLGQGLEFLIYFQGNSAPDKSGLPSDRFSAERTGGSVSTLTIQRTQQEDSAVYLCASSSQREDTQYFGPGTRLTVL.

This chain connects TRBV5-4 to TRBJ2-3, with 10 nucleotides matching TRBD2. The CDR3 spans 14 residues. The germline V gene encodes CDR1 SGHNT and CDR2 YYREEE (reference sequence). Trimming removed 4 bases from V and 6 bases from J; junction bases left unmatched: 5. The CDR3 DNA reads TGTGCCAGCAGCCCGGAGACTAGCGGGGATACGCAGTATTTT. This translates into CASSPETSGDTQYF.

The chain links TRBV6-1 to TRBJ1-3; D ambiguous. The CDR3 has 21 amino acids. V was clipped by 2 bases and J by 0 bases, with 26 bases between them. Germline assignment: CDR1 MNHNS and CDR2 SASEGT. CDR3 sequence reads: CASSETSFREPEETSGNTIYF. CDR3 coding DNA: TGTGCCAGCAGTGAAACCTCGTTCCGGGAACCAGAAGAAACCTCTGGAAACACCATATATTTT.

This CDR3 is CASTRTDSWGYTF. The CDR3 bases are TGTGCCAGCACCAGGACAGATTCTTGGGGCTACACCTTC. The chain couples TRBV12-3 or TRBV12-4 to TRBJ1-2, with D possibly matching TRBD1 (6 bases). Between the trimmed V and J ends, which lost 7 bases and 8 bases, there was a span of 17 bases. The CDR3 is 13 residues long.